This T cell receptor beta chain was sequenced during a study of glioma-infiltrating T cells. The wider study: Samples included WHO grade II oligodendrogliomas or astrocytomas and initial-diagnosis grade IV glioblastomas. Target coverage was about 4.5- to 11-fold for 800,000 to 1,000,000 blood T cells.

CDR3 length equals 14 residues. Germline V gene data show CDR1 as MDHEN and CDR2 as SYDVKM. The iRepertoire nested amplicon-rescue multiplex PCR amplified TCR alpha and beta CDR3s from RNA. TCRdb re-called the multiplex PCR reads through MiXCR, storing one row per CDR3 protein. The data contain 300,000 to 450,000 distinct CDR3 sequences, 41% of them singletons. Points from the study as a whole: Non-neoplastic patients had below-expected tissue-blood divergence, while all gliomas exceeded expectation. Signature shared blood CDR3 motifs were enriched in low-divergence and depleted in high-divergence patients.

For this clonotype: Its specificity is unknown. This clone may be a read error of a much larger clone one base away.

The chain has TRBV28 and TRBJ1-1, with unresolved D. The sequenced sample was glioma tissue, nonneoplastic brain tissue, or PBMCs (not recorded which). The clonotype originates from a human donor with low-grade glioma or glioblastoma, undergoing nonglioma brain surgery, or in good health (not recorded which). CDR3 sequence reads: CVSSLTRTNTEAFF. DNA for the CDR3: TGTGTCAGCAGTTTAACGAGAACTAACACTGAAGCTTTCTTT.